This passage covers 8 T cell receptor beta chains from one sample sequenced in a study of OX40 agonist ivuxolimab in advanced cancers. Data came from immunoSEQ multiplex PCR; TCRdb stores just in-frame clones and leaves some out. The sample shows tens of thousands of clones, less than 95% of them seen only once. The specimen comprised CD4+ or CD8+ T cells sorted from blood, sampled in a trial of the OX40 agonist ivuxolimab. These receptors came from an adult with an advanced solid tumor such as melanoma, head and neck, liver or kidney cancer.

The J gene is TRBJ2-3, the V gene TRBV11-3, with 12 bases aligning to TRBD2. Germline values: CDR1 SGHNT, CDR2 YENEEA. The CDR3 extends over 19 amino acids. Unmatched junction bases numbered 14, after V lost 1 base and J lost 6 bases. CDR3 protein: CASSLGGLTSGSPGDTQYF. DNA for the CDR3: TGTGCCAGCAGCTTAGGCGGACTGACTAGCGGGAGTCCCGGGGATACGCAGTATTTT.

This rearrangement joins TRBV18 to TRBJ2-7, with D perhaps TRBD2 (5 bases). The CDR3 spans 13 residues. Germline assignment: CDR1 KGHSH and CDR2 LQKENI. The V and J ends lost 4 bases and 0 bases respectively, with 7 bases between them. The CDR3 loop is CASSQGSSYEQYF. DNA for the CDR3: TGTGCCAGCTCACAAGGGAGCTCCTACGAGCAGTACTTC.

This chain joins TRBV18 and TRBJ2-5; 8 bases match TRBD1. Germline V gene lookup returns CDR1 KGHSH and CDR2 LQKENI. The V gene end was trimmed by 2 bases and the J gene end by 5 bases; junction bases not matched to a gene: 4. The CDR3 has 14 amino acids. In DNA, the CDR3 is TGTGCCAGCTCACCAACACAGGGGGTTGAGACCCAGTACTTC. Amino acid sequence: CASSPTQGVETQYF.

This clone was recorded only once. The chain combines TRBV28 with TRBJ2-2; D perhaps matches TRBD1 (5 bases). This CDR3 has 14 amino acids. Between the trimmed V and J ends, which lost 7 bases and 6 bases, there was a span of 15 bases. CDR1 is MDHEN and CDR2 is SYDVKM in the germline V gene. The CDR3 spells CASNEAVGPGELFF. The CDR3 region has the DNA TGTGCCAGCAACGAGGCGGTGGGGCCCGGGGAGCTGTTTTTT.

Turning to this clone: The sample has other DNA sequences that encode this CDR3 too. The gene calls are TRBV18 and TRBJ2-3; no firm D call. Per germline, CDR1 KGHSH and CDR2 LQKENI. V gave up 3 bases and J gave up 2 bases, with 3 bases separating them. CDR3 length equals 12 residues. The CDR3 reads CASSPDTDTQYF. The DNA of the CDR3 is TGTGCCAGCTCACCTGACACAGATACGCAGTATTTT.

This sequence joins TRBV19 and TRBJ1-3; 7 nucleotides match TRBD1. Germline CDR1 LNHDA, CDR2 SQIVND (reference sequence). There are 16 residues in the CDR3. V lost 5 bases, J lost 0 bases, and 7 bases stayed unmatched. The DNA of the CDR3 is TGTGCCAGTAGTCGAAGGACAGGCCTCTCTGGAAACACCATATATTTT. Translated: CASSRRTGLSGNTIYF.

The V and J genes are TRBV28 and TRBJ2-7, with 8 nucleotides matching TRBD1. V gave up 7 bases and J gave up 1 base; unmatched junction bases: 6. Germline V gives CDR1 MDHEN, CDR2 SYDVKM. The CDR3 length is 14 residues. CDR3 residues: CASNRQGLSYEQYF. The CDR3 DNA reads as TGTGCCAGCAATCGACAGGGGTTGTCCTACGAGCAGTACTTC.

The genes are TRBV4-3 and TRBJ2-3; TRBD2 matches 11 bases. This CDR3 is 17 amino acids long. CDR1 and CDR2 from the germline V gene are LGHNA and YSLEER. After removal of 0 bases from V and 4 bases from J, the junction contained 6 bases not matched to a gene. The CDR3 bases are TGCGCCAGCAGCCAAGATCGATCTAGCGGGAGGTCAGATACGCAGTATTTT. This translates into CASSQDRSSGRSDTQYF.